The sample holds a few counts of the clone carrying this T cell receptor (beta chain). Its antigen is not known. Molecular-barcoded quantitative 5'-RACE produced these TCR beta libraries. TCRdb analysed the 5' RACE reads with MiXCR anew, one entry per CDR3 protein. The repertoire holds hundreds of thousands of distinct CDR3 sequences, with 12% as singletons. The data derive from a study of CD8 T cells in ankylosing spondylitis. Study results and limitations: There was a TCR beta motif, made of several highly homologous variants, that appeared characteristic of ankylosing spondylitis blood. In peripheral blood, disease-linked CD8+ clones occurred at relatively low frequencies. Within matched ankylosing spondylitis synovial fluid, disease-linked clones were reportedly significantly enriched. Several of the motif variants were reported before in synovial fluid and blood from reactive arthritis.

The CDR3 loop spans 16 amino acids. CDR1 and CDR2 from the germline V gene are MGHRA and YSYEKL. The ends lost 5 bases at V and 1 base at J; junction bases unmatched: 11. The sequence came from a male donor with ankylosing spondylitis. The V call is TRBV4-1, the J call TRBJ2-7; 7 nucleotides agree with TRBD1. Sequenced input: blood, either unsorted or a sorted T cell fraction (not recorded which). CDR3 residues: CASSATRQGRSYEQYF. The DNA of the CDR3 is TGCGCCAGCAGCGCGACCAGACAGGGACGGTCCTACGAGCAGTACTTC.